The 30 T cell receptor beta chains in this list originate from one sample, sequenced in a study of blood T cell repertoires in COVID-19 (dated by TCRdb to 2019 to 2021). To prepare the library, the immunoSEQ multiplex PCR assay was applied. In TCRdb, the immuneACCESS table is reduced to in-frame sequences with V and J assigned. These tables do not hold every clone; where another copy was compared, an unresolved V gene accounts for under half, and the others remain unexplained. Here the sample has about 95,000 clones; around nine tenths occur a single time. More than 3% of the sample goes to the ten largest clones. Sequences were obtained from peripheral blood. The receptors originated from a woman between 65 and 79 years old with acute or convalescent COVID-19.

In this sample, this clone turned up once. The V call is TRBV6-5, the J call TRBJ2-7, with D perhaps matching TRBD2 (6 bases). V was clipped by 6 bases and J by 4 bases, with 16 bases between them. Germline V lookup: CDR1 MNHEY, CDR2 SVGAGI. The CDR3 has 14 amino acids. As DNA, the CDR3 is TGTGCCAGCAGCATAACGGTGGGGGGTTACGAGCAGTACGTC. Its protein product is CASSITVGGYEQYV.

V usage is TRBV6-6 and J usage is TRBJ1-1; perhaps TRBD1 as D (6 bases). Germline lookup yields CDR1 MNHNY and CDR2 SVGAGI (reference sequence). Trimming took 6 bases from V and 4 from J, leaving 18 bases between them. The CDR3 covers 15 residues. CDR3 residues: CASSNPKQGPTEAFF. DNA for the CDR3: TGTGCCAGCAGCAATCCGAAGCAGGGGCCCACTGAAGCTTTCTTT.

This chain joins TRBV7-8 and TRBJ2-7; possibly TRBD2 for D (5 bases). CDR3 length equals 14 residues. V dropped 1 base and J dropped 6 bases, with 13 bases sitting between them. Germline lookup yields CDR1 SGHVS and CDR2 FQNEAQ. This CDR3 is CASSLDLIRGEQYF. CDR3 DNA: TGTGCCAGCAGCTTAGATTTAATACGGGGCGAGCAGTACTTC.

The chain links TRBV11-2 to TRBJ2-5; a weak D match, TRBD1 (5 bases). The CDR3 spans 16 residues. Germline CDR1 and CDR2: SGHAT and FQNNGV. V lost 2 bases to trimming and J lost 2 bases, with 15 bases between them. The CDR3 sequence: CASSLIGLDTQETQYF. The CDR3 coding sequence is TGTGCCAGCAGCTTAATTGGGTTGGACACACAAGAGACCCAGTACTTC.

The chain carries TRBV6-5 and TRBJ1-2; D is unclear. The CDR3 is made up of 12 amino acids. Trimming pared 4 bases from V and 14 bases from J, leaving 17 bases between. Germline V gene sequence: CDR1 MNHEY, CDR2 SVGAGI. The CDR3 reads CASSFRGGPPTF. In DNA form, the CDR3 reads TGTGCCAGCAGTTTCCGCGGAGGACCCCCTACCTTC.

This clone was seen a single time. This sequence joins TRBV27 and TRBJ2-5; tentatively, D is TRBD2 (6 bases). The CDR3 is 14 residues long. Germline V gene data show CDR1 as MNHEY and CDR2 as SMNVEV (reference sequence). Trimming stripped 0 bases from V and 7 bases from J, with 12 bases between. The CDR3 DNA is TGTGCCAGCAGTTTATCACTAGCAGGTGGGACCCAGTACTTC. This gives the protein CASSLSLAGGTQYF.

The chain is built from TRBV5-1 and TRBJ1-5; 11 nucleotides align to TRBD1. Germline V lookup: CDR1 SGHRS, CDR2 YFSETQ. V shed 4 bases, J shed 9 bases, and the junction held 9 bases outside the gene matches. CDR3 size: 15 residues. The CDR3 sequence is CASSAGTGGDWPQHF. Here the CDR3 DNA reads TGCGCCAGCAGCGCAGGGACAGGGGGTGATTGGCCCCAGCATTTT.

The V gene is TRBV5-1, the J gene TRBJ1-1; D remains ambiguous. Germline CDR1 and CDR2: SGHRS and YFSETQ. The CDR3 spans 13 residues. V gave up 6 bases and J gave up 2 bases, with 11 bases separating them. The CDR3 reads CASKREINTEAFF. The CDR3 DNA follows: TGCGCCAGCAAGAGGGAAATCAACACTGAAGCTTTCTTT. Variable domain in full (rest from reference TRBV5-1 and TRBJ1-1): KAGVTQTPRYLIKTRGQQVTLSCSPISGHRSVSWYQQTPGQGLQFLFEYFSETQRNKGNFPGRFSGRQFSNSRSEMNVSTLELGDSALYLCASKREINTEAFFGQGTRLTVV.

The chain carries TRBV5-4 and TRBJ2-7, with D unresolved. V was clipped by 4 bases and J by 0 bases, with 8 bases between them. CDR3 length: 13 residues. Germline V lookup: CDR1 SGHNT, CDR2 YYREEE (reference sequence). The CDR3: CASSASSSYEQYF. The CDR3 DNA reads as TGTGCCAGCAGCGCGTCTAGCTCCTACGAGCAGTACTTC. Full variable domain (missing parts from reference TRBV5-4 and TRBJ2-7): ETGVTQSPTHLIKTRGQQVTLRCSSQSGHNTVSWYQQALGQGPQFIFQYYREEENGRGNFPPRFSGLQFPNYSSELNVNALELDDSALYLCASSASSSYEQYFGPGTRLTVT.

The V and J genes are TRBV10-1 and TRBJ1-1, with D hard to call. The V gene's germline CDR1 is WNHNN and CDR2 SYGVQD (reference sequence). This CDR3 has 14 residues. Trimming cost V 2 bases and J 2 bases, with 9 bases left between them. This CDR3 is CASSESQRNTEAFF. Written as DNA, the CDR3 is TGCGCCAGCAGTGAGAGTCAGCGAAACACTGAAGCTTTCTTT.

The CDR3 here is CASSQTATYGYTF. The CDR3 DNA follows: TGTGCCAGCAGCCAGACAGCGACCTATGGCTACACCTTC. The chain employs TRBV12-3 or TRBV12-4 and TRBJ1-2; D is possibly TRBD1 (5 bases). Trimming shortened V by 6 bases and J by 4 bases, and 12 bases separated the two germline ends. This CDR3 has 13 residues.

The gene calls are TRBV5-4 and TRBJ1-1; the match to TRBD1 covers 7 bases. V was pared by 1 base and J by 7 bases, with 7 bases of the junction left unmatched. CDR3 length: 14 residues. Germline CDR1 is SGHNT and CDR2 is YYREEE (reference sequence). Written as DNA, the CDR3 is TGTGCCAGCAGCTTGTGGGACAGACAACATGAAGCTTTCTTT. Amino acids: CASSLWDRQHEAFF.

The chain combines TRBV28 with TRBJ2-3; D might be TRBD2 (6 bases). With 1 base removed from V and 6 bases from J, the gap between germline ends came to 11 bases. CDR1 and CDR2 from the germline V gene are MDHEN and SYDVKM. The CDR3 contains 14 residues. The CDR3 DNA is TGTGCCAGCAGTTTATCCTATGGGGGGGATACGCAGTATTTT. It specifies CASSLSYGGDTQYF.

The chain has TRBV7-9 and TRBJ2-7, with D possibly TRBD2 on 5 matching bases. The germline gives CDR1 SEHNR, CDR2 FQNEAQ (reference sequence). CDR3 length: 11 residues. Trimming took 5 bases from V and 6 from J, leaving 8 bases between them. DNA for the CDR3: TGTGCCAGCAGCCGAGGGAGCGAGCAGTACTTC. It encodes CASSRGSEQYF. The full variable domain, its missing parts supplied by reference TRBV7-9 and TRBJ2-7, is DTGVSQNPRHKITKRGQNVTFRCDPISEHNRLYWYRQTLGQGPEFLTYFQNEAQLEKSRLLSDRFSAERPKGSFSTLEIQRTEQGDSAMYLCASSRGSEQYFGPGTRLTVT.

J is TRBJ2-7 and V is TRBV6-2 or TRBV6-3; D is possibly TRBD2 (5 bases). CDR1 is MNHEY and CDR2 is SVGEGT in the germline V gene. The V and J ends lost 4 bases and 6 bases respectively, with 16 bases between them. The CDR3 spans 14 residues. DNA for the CDR3: TGTGCCAGCAGTTCCCACTCCGGACTTGTCGAGCAGTACTTC. Its translation: CASSSHSGLVEQYF.

This clone appeared once. The rearrangement links TRBV30 to TRBJ1-2; 8 nucleotides match TRBD1. V lost 5 bases and J lost 3; bases outside the gene matches: 5. This CDR3 has 13 amino acids. Germline V lookup: CDR1 GTSNPN, CDR2 SVGIG (reference sequence). CDR3 DNA sequence: TGTGCCTGGGTGAAGGACAGGGACTATGGCTACACCTTC. Its translation is CAWVKDRDYGYTF.

The chain combines TRBV18 with TRBJ2-2, with 8 bases fitting TRBD2. Germline assignment: CDR1 KGHSH and CDR2 LQKENI. The V and J ends lost 2 bases and 0 bases, in that order; junction bases with no gene match: 2. The CDR3 is 16 residues long. The chain's CDR3 is CASSPNGGANTGELFF. The CDR3 DNA sequence: TGTGCCAGCTCACCAAACGGGGGGGCGAACACCGGGGAGCTGTTTTTT.

The rearrangement joins TRBV27 to TRBJ1-3, with 8 nucleotides matching TRBD1. The germline V gene has CDR1 MNHEY and CDR2 SMNVEV (reference sequence). V lost 5 bases, J lost 7 bases, and 13 bases stayed unmatched. The CDR3 totals 16 residues. Here the CDR3 reads CASSPTRQGRRNTIYF. The DNA of the CDR3 is TGTGCCAGCAGTCCCACCCGACAGGGGCGGAGGAACACCATATATTTT.

V usage is TRBV18 and J usage is TRBJ1-2, with TRBD1 as a possible D gene (5 bases). The CDR3 has 16 amino acids. Germline V gene lookup returns CDR1 KGHSH and CDR2 LQKENI. V lost 0 bases to trimming and J lost 4 bases, with 15 bases between them. CDR3 bases: TGTGCCAGCTCACCACCACTGGGGGGGGACCTCTATGGCTACACCTTC. Its protein product is CASSPPLGGDLYGYTF.

This clone came up once. The rearrangement joins TRBV3-1 (or the pseudogene TRBV3-2) to TRBJ1-1; a possible D gene is TRBD1 (5 bases). Germline V gene lookup returns CDR1 LGHDT and CDR2 YNNKEL (reference sequence). The CDR3 extends over 14 amino acids. V lost 4 bases, J lost 6 bases, and 15 bases lay in between. The CDR3 DNA follows: TGTGCCAGCAGCCTCCATTCCCGACAGCCTGAAGCTTTCTTT. As protein: CASSLHSRQPEAFF.

V is TRBV27 and J is TRBJ1-5; D is unclear. CDR1 is MNHEY, CDR2 SMNVEV, per germline (reference sequence). Trimming pared 3 bases from V and 5 bases from J, leaving 14 bases between. CDR3 length equals 15 residues. CDR3 sequence reads: CASSFSYPDYQPQHF. In nucleotides, the CDR3 is TGTGCCAGCAGTTTTTCATATCCAGATTATCAGCCCCAGCATTTT.

This clone was counted a single time. The rearrangement joins TRBV30 to TRBJ1-5; possibly TRBD1 for D (6 bases). Per germline, CDR1 GTSNPN and CDR2 SVGIG (reference sequence). The CDR3 spans 13 residues. Trimming stripped 8 bases from V and 2 bases from J, with 13 bases between. The CDR3 is CALEQGGNQPQHF. Here the CDR3 DNA reads TGTGCCCTGGAACAGGGCGGCAATCAGCCCCAGCATTTT. Full variable domain (outside the CDR3, taken from reference TRBV30 and TRBJ1-5): SQTIHQWPATLVQPVGSPLSLECTVEGTSNPNLYWYRQAAGRGLQLLFYSVGIGQISSEVPQNLSASRPQDRQFILSSKKLLLSDSGFYLCALEQGGNQPQHFGDGTRLSIL.

This chain joins TRBV6-5 and TRBJ1-2, with 7 bases fitting TRBD1. The CDR3 is 15 amino acids. V lost 6 bases and J lost 8; bases outside the gene matches: 15. Germline CDR1 reads MNHEY; CDR2 reads SVGAGI. The CDR3 sequence: CASRVETGRLSGYTF. In nucleotides, the CDR3 is TGTGCCAGCAGGGTCGAGACAGGGCGTTTATCGGGCTACACCTTC.

J is TRBJ1-2 and V is TRBV2; maybe TRBD1 (6 bases). Germline CDR1 and CDR2: SNHLY and FYNNEI. CDR3 length: 16 residues. Trimming took off 8 bases at V and 7 bases at J, with 26 bases between the two ends. The CDR3 loop is CASFALQGARGGGYTF. CDR3 nucleotides: TGTGCCAGCTTCGCCTTACAGGGCGCAAGGGGGGGTGGCTACACCTTC.

V gene TRBV5-4 combines with J gene TRBJ2-3; D is perhaps TRBD1 (6 bases). Germline CDR1 and CDR2: SGHNT and YYREEE (reference sequence). The length of the CDR3 is 15 residues. Trimming took off 0 bases at V and 5 bases at J, with 13 bases between the two ends. The CDR3 here is CASSLGGLVEDTQYF. The CDR3 DNA follows: TGTGCCAGCAGCTTGGGGGGGCTCGTGGAAGATACGCAGTATTTT. Looking up the rest from reference TRBV5-4 and TRBJ2-3 gives the full variable domain: ETGVTQSPTHLIKTRGQQVTLRCSSQSGHNTVSWYQQALGQGPQFIFQYYREEENGRGNFPPRFSGLQFPNYSSELNVNALELDDSALYLCASSLGGLVEDTQYFGPGTRLTVL.

This clone was seen a few times. The chain couples TRBV28 to TRBJ1-2, with D tentatively TRBD1 (5 bases). Per germline, CDR1 MDHEN and CDR2 SYDVKM. This CDR3 has 15 amino acids. V was pared by 6 bases and J by 4 bases, with 18 bases between. The DNA for the CDR3 is TGTGCCAGCAGAGGCCCGGGGGGTGAAAGCTATGGCTACACCTTC. Amino acids: CASRGPGGESYGYTF.

V and J are TRBV19 and TRBJ2-3; 8 bases map to TRBD1. The length of the CDR3 is 14 residues. The V gene end was trimmed by 5 bases and the J gene end by 1 base; junction bases not matched to a gene: 2. CDR1 LNHDA and CDR2 SQIVND come from the germline V gene (reference sequence). This CDR3 is CASSVGQGTDTQYF. The CDR3 DNA reads TGTGCCAGTAGTGTGGGACAGGGCACAGATACGCAGTATTTT.

This clone showed up just once. The chain links TRBV19 to TRBJ2-5, with a possible D match to TRBD1 (6 bases). Trimming removed 9 bases from V and 2 bases from J, with 22 bases in between. This CDR3 comprises 16 residues. Germline CDR1 reads LNHDA; CDR2 reads SQIVND (reference sequence). CDR3 sequence (DNA): TGTGCCAGCCGAAGTGGGGCAGAAAGGGGGCAAGAGACCCAGTACTTC. Translation gives CASRSGAERGQETQYF.

CDR3 sequence: CASSRAGNYGYTF. The CDR3 bases are TGTGCCAGCAGCCGGGCGGGGAACTATGGCTACACCTTC. The chain uses TRBV9 and TRBJ1-2; D unresolved. Trimming took 4 bases from V and 2 from J, leaving 9 bases between them. This CDR3 contains 13 residues. Germline V gives CDR1 SGDLS, CDR2 YYNGEE.

This sequence joins TRBV4-2 and TRBJ1-1, with a possible D match to TRBD1 (5 bases). V was trimmed by 7 bases and J by 3 bases, leaving 18 bases between them. The germline V gene encodes CDR1 LGHNA and CDR2 YNFKEQ. The CDR3 is 15 residues long. CDR3 region: CASTNTGGRDTEAFF. As DNA, the CDR3 is TGTGCCAGCACCAACACCGGGGGGAGAGACACTGAAGCTTTCTTT.